This T cell receptor (beta chain) is drawn from a study of T cells in Graves' hyperthyroidism and ophthalmopathy. Broader study findings: Most thyroid clonotypes that were expanded above 0.001 also turned up in blood.

Not enrolled were patients with uncontrolled infection, other autoimmune disease, pregnancy or lactation. In making diagnoses, clinical symptoms, serum thyroxine and TRAb, thyroid ultrasound and orbital computed tomography were all used. From 10 ml of fresh peripheral blood, PBMCs were isolated. The CDR3 regions of TCR beta were amplified from RNA transcripts. First-round RT-PCR targeting the TCR CDR3 was performed with the HTBI primer set. TCRdb called the multiplex PCR reads again in MiXCR, with one record for every CDR3 protein. This table has about 200,000 distinct CDR3 sequences, 15% to 20% appearing once. This clonotype has just a few counts. Its antigen is unidentified. The germline gives CDR1 MDHEN, CDR2 SYDVKM. V was shortened by 4 bases and J by 2 bases, with 12 bases between the two germline ends. There are 14 residues in the CDR3.

The sample was blood. The rearrangement uses TRBV28 and TRBJ2-7, with no clear D. The receptor's source is a man aged 35-49 years with Graves' hyperthyroidism. In DNA, the CDR3 is TGTGCCAGCAGTTCCCAGACGTATACCTACGAGCAGTACTTC. This encodes CASSSQTYTYEQYF.